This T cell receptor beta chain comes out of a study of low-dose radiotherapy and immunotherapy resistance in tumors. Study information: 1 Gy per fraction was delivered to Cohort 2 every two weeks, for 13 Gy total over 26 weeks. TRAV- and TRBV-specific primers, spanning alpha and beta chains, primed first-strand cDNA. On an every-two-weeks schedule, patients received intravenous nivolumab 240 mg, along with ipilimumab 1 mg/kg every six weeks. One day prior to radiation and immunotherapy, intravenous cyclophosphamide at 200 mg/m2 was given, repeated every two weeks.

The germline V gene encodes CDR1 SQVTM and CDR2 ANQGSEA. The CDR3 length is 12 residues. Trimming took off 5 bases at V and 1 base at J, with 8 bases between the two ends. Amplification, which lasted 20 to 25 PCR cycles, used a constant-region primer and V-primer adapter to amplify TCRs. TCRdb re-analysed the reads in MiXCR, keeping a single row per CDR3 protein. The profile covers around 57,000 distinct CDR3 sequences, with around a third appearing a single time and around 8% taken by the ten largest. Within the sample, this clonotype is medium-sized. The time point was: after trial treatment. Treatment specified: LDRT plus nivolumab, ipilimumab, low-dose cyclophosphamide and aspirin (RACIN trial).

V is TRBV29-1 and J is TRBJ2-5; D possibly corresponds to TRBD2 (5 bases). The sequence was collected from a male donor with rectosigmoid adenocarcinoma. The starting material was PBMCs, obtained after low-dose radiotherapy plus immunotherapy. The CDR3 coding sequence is TGCAGCGTTAACGGAGGCCAAGAGACCCAGTACTTC. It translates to CSVNGGQETQYF. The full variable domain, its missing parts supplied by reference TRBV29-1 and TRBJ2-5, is SAVISQKPSRDICQRGTSLTIQCQVDSQVTMMFWYRQQPGQSLTLIATANQGSEATYESGFVIDKFPISRPNLTFSTLTVSNMSPEDSSIYLCSVNGGQETQYFGPGTRLLVL.